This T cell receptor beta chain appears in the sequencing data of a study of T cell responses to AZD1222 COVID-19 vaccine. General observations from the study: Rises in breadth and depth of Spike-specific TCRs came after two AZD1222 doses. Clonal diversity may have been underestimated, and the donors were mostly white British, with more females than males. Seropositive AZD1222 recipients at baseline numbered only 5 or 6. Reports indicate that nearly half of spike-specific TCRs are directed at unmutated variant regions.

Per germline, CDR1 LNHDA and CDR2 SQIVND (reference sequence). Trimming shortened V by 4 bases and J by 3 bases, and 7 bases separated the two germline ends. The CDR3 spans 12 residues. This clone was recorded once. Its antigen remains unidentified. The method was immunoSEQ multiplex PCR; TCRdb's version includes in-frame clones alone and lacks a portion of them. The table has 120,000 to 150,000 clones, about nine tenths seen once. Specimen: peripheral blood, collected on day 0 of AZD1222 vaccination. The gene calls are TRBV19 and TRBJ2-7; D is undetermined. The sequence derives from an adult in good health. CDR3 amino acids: CASSNRRYEQYF. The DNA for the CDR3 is TGTGCCAGTAGTAACCGCCGCTACGAGCAGTACTTC.